This T cell receptor beta chain stems from a study of brain T cells in children with intractable seizures. The CDR3 has 15 residues. Germline lookup yields CDR1 LNHDA and CDR2 SQIVND (reference sequence). Trimming removed 5 bases from V and 5 bases from J; junction bases left unmatched: 9. Sequencing was limited to surgery cases with top T cell transcript signatures in brain tissue. Pre-surgery treatment included at least one anti-epileptic drug. Study conclusions and caveats: Pre-surgery blood may have been undersampled, hiding some clones.

Repertoires were generated with immunoSEQ multiplex PCR, while TCRdb's copy carries only in-frame clones and drops some. The sample lists under 150,000 clones; under 95% were seen once. Of note for this clone: What it binds is unknown.

This TCR was recovered from a boy younger than two with hemimegalencephaly and intractable seizures. V and J are TRBV19 and TRBJ2-1; 7 bases match TRBD1. The sample in question was peripheral blood, obtained at surgery. In DNA form, the CDR3 reads TGTGCCAGTAGTCCTAAGGGGACAGCCGACAATGAGCAGTTCTTC. Translated, it gives CASSPKGTADNEQFF.